Reported below is one T cell receptor (beta chain). What it recognizes is unknown. With the read ending 3 residues before the CDR3 end, the germline J gene is used to fill in that end. Here immunoSEQ multiplex PCR was the method, and the copy in TCRdb shows in-frame clones only, minus some. The sample data list roughly 30,000 clones. These data belong to a study of T cells in women clearing cervical HPV infection. Study at large: Controls' single incident HPV16 infection cleared within 12 months without precancer. Cases' blood sampling followed lesion detection by median about 150 days (90 to 200).

Overall study results and limits: CIN3+ cases had significantly higher TCR repertoire richness than controls, but evenness did not differ. TRBV6-7 abundance was lower in cases than controls (0.11% versus 0.16%).

Germline V gene data show CDR1 as SGHRS and CDR2 as YFSETQ. V lost 2 bases, J lost 3 bases, and 13 bases lay in between. This CDR3 contains 15 residues. The receptor was derived from a woman aged 18 to 75 with a cervical HPV16 infection that either progressed to CIN3+ or cleared (not recorded which). The V gene is TRBV5-1, the J gene TRBJ2-3; perhaps TRBD2 as D (7 bases). The sample consisted of blood buffy coat. Incomplete CDR3 DNA: TGCGCCAGCAGCTTCCGGGGGGCGATTACAGATACG. The encoded protein is CASSFRGAITDT. The whole CDR3 is CASSFRGAITDTQYF. Variable domain in full (rest from reference TRBV5-1 and TRBJ2-3): KAGVTQTPRYLIKTRGQQVTLSCSPISGHRSVSWYQQTPGQGLQFLFEYFSETQRNKGNFPGRFSGRQFSNSRSEMNVSTLELGDSALYLCASSFRGAITDTQYFGPGTRLTVL.